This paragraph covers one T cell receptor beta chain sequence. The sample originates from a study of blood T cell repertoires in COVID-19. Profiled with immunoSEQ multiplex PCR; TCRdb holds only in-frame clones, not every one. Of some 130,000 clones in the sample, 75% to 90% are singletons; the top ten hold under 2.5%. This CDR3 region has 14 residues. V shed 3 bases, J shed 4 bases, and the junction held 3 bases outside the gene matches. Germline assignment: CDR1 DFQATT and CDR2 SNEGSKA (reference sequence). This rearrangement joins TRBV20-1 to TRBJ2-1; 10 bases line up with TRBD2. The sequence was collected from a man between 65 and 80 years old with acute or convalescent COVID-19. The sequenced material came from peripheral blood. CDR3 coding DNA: TGCAGTGCTAGTACAGCGGGGGGGTACAATGAGCAGTTCTTC. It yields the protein CSASTAGGYNEQFF.